These 20 T cell receptor beta chains share one sample of origin, sequenced in a study of siplizumab effects on memory and regulatory T cells. Assay used: immunoSEQ multiplex PCR; TCRdb lists only in-frame clones, some missing. The sample holds over 85,000 clones, around 94% seen once. Source material: non-Treg CD4+ T cells sorted from blood. These receptors were collected from a human donor in good health.

The chain has TRBV7-6 and TRBJ2-5; 7 bases agree with TRBD1. Trimming at V came to 0 bases and at J to 5 bases, leaving 3 bases not matched to a gene. This CDR3 region has 14 residues. CDR1 SGHVS and CDR2 FNYEAQ come from the germline V gene. The chain's CDR3 is CASSLAGGLETQYF. The CDR3, as DNA: TGTGCCAGCAGCTTAGCAGGGGGCCTGGAGACCCAGTACTTC.

V and J are TRBV29-1 and TRBJ2-2; tentatively, D is TRBD1 (6 bases). The V end lost 6 bases, the J end lost 7 bases, and 15 bases lay between the germline ends. This CDR3 spans 13 amino acids. The germline CDR1 and CDR2 sequences are SQVTM and ANQGSEA. The CDR3 loop is CSVQTGGDGELFF. Written as DNA, the CDR3 is TGCAGCGTCCAGACAGGTGGGGACGGGGAGCTGTTTTTT.

This chain links TRBV5-1 with TRBJ1-1, with a weak D call TRBD1 (6 bases). Germline loops: CDR1 SGHRS, CDR2 YFSETQ. V was shortened by 0 bases and J by 4 bases, with 13 bases between the two germline ends. There are 15 residues in the CDR3. The CDR3: CASSLVGRGGTEAFF. Here the CDR3 DNA reads TGCGCCAGCAGCTTGGTGGGCAGGGGTGGCACTGAAGCTTTCTTT.

V and J are TRBV6-1 and TRBJ1-4, with D possibly matching TRBD1 (6 bases). Germline V gene sequence: CDR1 MNHNS, CDR2 SASEGT. This CDR3 is 13 amino acids long. With 7 bases removed from V and 3 bases from J, the gap between germline ends came to 9 bases. Written as DNA, the CDR3 is TGTGCCAGCATCCGGGGGCCTAATGAAAAACTGTTTTTT. Its protein product is CASIRGPNEKLFF.

The genes are TRBV6-5 and TRBJ1-2; 8 bases are shared with TRBD1. CDR1 is MNHEY and CDR2 is SVGAGI in the germline V gene. Losses at the gene ends were 5 bases for V and 5 bases for J; bases not matched to a gene: 1. The CDR3 has 12 amino acids. The CDR3 reads CASSTGGYGYTF. The CDR3 nucleotides read TGTGCCAGCAGTACAGGGGGGTATGGCTACACCTTC.

This clone was counted once. The chain is built from TRBV7-8 and TRBJ1-2, with TRBD1 as a possible D gene (5 bases). The length of the CDR3 is 15 residues. Germline CDR1 and CDR2: SGHVS and FQNEAQ. V was pared by 3 bases and J by 4 bases, with 15 bases between. DNA of the CDR3: TGTGCCAGCAGCTTGTGGCAGACGGACATCTATGGCTACACCTTC. Its protein product is CASSLWQTDIYGYTF.

This chain links TRBV7-9 with TRBJ2-5; TRBD1 matches at 9 bases. The V and J ends lost 5 bases and 5 bases, in that order; junction bases with no gene match: 6. Per germline, CDR1 SEHNR and CDR2 FQNEAQ (reference sequence). The CDR3 extends over 14 amino acids. The chain's CDR3 is CASSRNRGRETQYF. For the CDR3, the DNA is TGTGCCAGCAGCAGGAACAGGGGGCGTGAGACCCAGTACTTC. The complete variable domain, with remaining parts taken from reference TRBV7-9 and TRBJ2-5, reads DTGVSQNPRHKITKRGQNVTFRCDPISEHNRLYWYRQTLGQGPEFLTYFQNEAQLEKSRLLSDRFSAERPKGSFSTLEIQRTEQGDSAMYLCASSRNRGRETQYFGPGTRLLVL.

The chain is built from TRBV15 and TRBJ2-2, with a weak D call TRBD1 (6 bases). The CDR3 is 16 residues long. Per the germline V gene, CDR1 is LNHNV and CDR2 is YYDKDF (reference sequence). Trimming removed 1 base from V and 5 bases from J, with 14 bases in between. The chain's CDR3 is CATSRGQYQGTGELFF. As DNA, the CDR3 is TGTGCCACCAGCAGAGGCCAGTACCAGGGGACCGGGGAGCTGTTTTTT.

This chain connects TRBV18 to TRBJ2-2, with D possibly being TRBD1 (6 bases). V was clipped by 5 bases and J by 6 bases, with 13 bases between them. CDR3 length: 14 residues. Per germline, CDR1 KGHSH and CDR2 LQKENI. CDR3 sequence reads: CASSAYRDPGELFF. In nucleotides, the CDR3 is TGTGCCAGCTCAGCCTACAGGGACCCCGGGGAGCTGTTTTTT.

This chain connects TRBV10-3 to TRBJ1-1; possible D gene TRBD1, 5 bases. The CDR3 runs 14 residues. Germline V gives CDR1 ENHRY, CDR2 SYGVKD. V shed 4 bases and J shed 2 bases, with 11 bases lying between them. CDR3 in DNA: TGTGCCATCAGTGTACGAGGGGATAACACTGAAGCTTTCTTT. It encodes CAISVRGDNTEAFF.

CDR3 in amino acids: CASSPLMDSQMNTEAFF. CDR3 bases: TGTGCCAGCAGCCCACTTATGGACAGTCAAATGAACACTGAAGCTTTCTTT. The chain employs TRBV7-3 and TRBJ1-1; weak D call: TRBD1 (6 bases). Between the trimmed V and J ends, which lost 5 bases and 0 bases, there was a span of 19 bases. The CDR3 spans 17 residues. Per the germline V gene, CDR1 is SGHTA and CDR2 is FQGTGA.

The V gene is TRBV2, the J gene TRBJ2-5; D remains unclear. The CDR3 extends over 11 amino acids. V was cut by 7 bases and J by 3 bases, with 6 bases left in between. Germline V lookup: CDR1 SNHLY, CDR2 FYNNEI. Here the CDR3 DNA reads TGTGCCAGCAAACCAGAAGAGACCCAGTACTTC. It specifies CASKPEETQYF.

V usage is TRBV5-5 and J usage is TRBJ2-7; 8 positions agree with TRBD1. V gave up 4 bases and J gave up 4 bases; unmatched junction bases: 13. Germline V CDR1 and CDR2: SGHKS, YYEKEE (reference sequence). The CDR3 has 16 amino acids. The DNA for the CDR3 is TGTGCCAGCAGCAATGCATTGACAGGGGTATTTTACGAGCAGTACTTC. It translates to CASSNALTGVFYEQYF. Complete variable domain (other parts from reference TRBV5-5 and TRBJ2-7): DAGVTQSPTHLIKTRGQQVTLRCSPISGHKSVSWYQQVLGQGPQFIFQYYEKEERGRGNFPDRFSARQFPNYSSELNVNALLLGDSALYLCASSNALTGVFYEQYFGPGTRLTVT.

V and J are TRBV6-1 and TRBJ1-1, with unresolved D. Trimming took 7 bases from V and 5 from J, leaving 17 bases between them. Germline-derived CDR1 and CDR2 are MNHNS and SASEGT. The CDR3 is 14 amino acids. CDR3 sequence: CASKQQGVGTEAFF. In DNA form, the CDR3 reads TGTGCCAGCAAGCAGCAAGGCGTTGGTACTGAAGCTTTCTTT.

Written as DNA, the CDR3 is TGTGCCAGCAGCACGAGGACAGGGGGCACCGGGGAGCTGTTTTTT. This sequence encodes CASSTRTGGTGELFF. This sequence joins TRBV7-8 and TRBJ2-2; 10 positions agree with TRBD1. V shed 5 bases, J shed 4 bases, and the junction held 4 bases outside the gene matches. From germline, CDR1 is SGHVS and CDR2 FQNEAQ. CDR3 length: 15 residues.

The chain couples TRBV5-1 to TRBJ1-1; TRBD1 matches 12 bases. The germline gives CDR1 SGHRS, CDR2 YFSETQ. This CDR3 is 16 amino acids long. Germline trimming cut 4 bases from V and 0 bases from J; bases unmatched to any gene: 4. DNA of the CDR3: TGCGCCAGCAGCCCCGGGACAGGGGGCATGAACACTGAAGCTTTCTTT. It translates to CASSPGTGGMNTEAFF. Looking up the rest from reference TRBV5-1 and TRBJ1-1 gives the full variable domain: KAGVTQTPRYLIKTRGQQVTLSCSPISGHRSVSWYQQTPGQGLQFLFEYFSETQRNKGNFPGRFSGRQFSNSRSEMNVSTLELGDSALYLCASSPGTGGMNTEAFFGQGTRLTVV.

In the case of this clone: The same CDR3 arises from other DNA sequences in this sample as well. The rearrangement uses TRBV19 and TRBJ2-7; no clear D gene. Germline V CDR1 and CDR2: LNHDA, SQIVND (reference sequence). Trimming stripped 3 bases from V and 0 bases from J, with 9 bases between. The length of the CDR3 is 14 residues. This chain's CDR3 is CASSIGRASYEQYF. Written as DNA, the CDR3 is TGTGCCAGTAGTATCGGTCGAGCCTCCTACGAGCAGTACTTC.

This clone was seen just once. This chain uses TRBV9 with TRBJ2-5; TRBD2 matches 10 bases. The J segment lost 5 bases and the V segment lost 0 bases, leaving 10 bases of the junction unmatched. Germline loops: CDR1 SGDLS, CDR2 YYNGEE. The CDR3 loop spans 17 amino acids. The CDR3 loop is CASSVDSSGGLRETQYF. CDR3 DNA: TGTGCCAGCAGCGTAGATAGTAGCGGGGGGTTAAGGGAGACCCAGTACTTC.

The chain combines TRBV5-4 with TRBJ2-1, with a possible D match to TRBD2 (6 bases). This CDR3 has 15 residues. V was shortened by 0 bases and J by 3 bases, with 10 bases between the two germline ends. CDR1 and CDR2 (germline): SGHNT, YYREEE (reference sequence). CDR3 sequence (DNA): TGTGCCAGCAGCTTGGACGAGGGACTCTACAATGAGCAGTTCTTC. It encodes CASSLDEGLYNEQFF.

The chain employs TRBV9 and TRBJ1-2; tentatively, D is TRBD1 (6 bases). Trimming pared 0 bases from V and 5 bases from J, leaving 11 bases between. This CDR3 has 14 amino acids. CDR1 SGDLS and CDR2 YYNGEE come from the germline V gene. CDR3 loop: CASSVESRGYGYTF. CDR3 bases: TGTGCCAGCAGCGTAGAATCGAGGGGGTATGGCTACACCTTC.